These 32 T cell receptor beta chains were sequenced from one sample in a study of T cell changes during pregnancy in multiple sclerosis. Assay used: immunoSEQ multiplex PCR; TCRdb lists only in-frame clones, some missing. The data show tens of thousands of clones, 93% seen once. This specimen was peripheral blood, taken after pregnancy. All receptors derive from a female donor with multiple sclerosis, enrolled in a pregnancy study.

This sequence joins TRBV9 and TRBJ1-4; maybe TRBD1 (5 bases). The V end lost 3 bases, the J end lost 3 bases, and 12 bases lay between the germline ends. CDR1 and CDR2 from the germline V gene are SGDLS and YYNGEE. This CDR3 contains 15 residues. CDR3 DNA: TGTGCCAGCAGCGCCACAGGTGTGGCTAATGAAAAACTGTTTTTT. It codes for CASSATGVANEKLFF.

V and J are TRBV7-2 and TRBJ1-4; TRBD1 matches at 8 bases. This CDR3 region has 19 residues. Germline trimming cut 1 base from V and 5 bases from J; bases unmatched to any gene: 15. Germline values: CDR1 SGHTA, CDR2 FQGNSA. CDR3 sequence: CASSLDPRDRRPRNEKLFF. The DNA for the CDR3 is TGTGCCAGCAGCTTAGATCCCCGGGACAGGCGACCACGAAATGAAAAACTGTTTTTT.

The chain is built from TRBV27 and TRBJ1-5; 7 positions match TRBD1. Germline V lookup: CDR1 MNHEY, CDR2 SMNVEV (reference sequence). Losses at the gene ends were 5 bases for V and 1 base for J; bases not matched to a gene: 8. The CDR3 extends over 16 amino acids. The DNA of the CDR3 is TGTGCCAGCAGTCTCACGGTGACAGGGAGCAATCAGCCCCAGCATTTT. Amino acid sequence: CASSLTVTGSNQPQHF.

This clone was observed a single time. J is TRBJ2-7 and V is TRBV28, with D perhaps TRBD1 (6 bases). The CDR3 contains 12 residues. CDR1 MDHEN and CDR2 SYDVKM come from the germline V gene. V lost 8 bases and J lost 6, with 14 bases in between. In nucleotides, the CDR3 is TGTGCCAGCTCACCCCGGACAGTCGAGCAGTACTTC. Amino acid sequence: CASSPRTVEQYF.

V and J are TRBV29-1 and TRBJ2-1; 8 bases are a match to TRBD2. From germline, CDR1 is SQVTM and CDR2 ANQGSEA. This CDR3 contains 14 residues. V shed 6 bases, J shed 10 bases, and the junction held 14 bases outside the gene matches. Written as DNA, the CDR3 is TGCAGCGTCATACTGTGGACTAGCCAGACCGAGCAGTTCTTC. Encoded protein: CSVILWTSQTEQFF.

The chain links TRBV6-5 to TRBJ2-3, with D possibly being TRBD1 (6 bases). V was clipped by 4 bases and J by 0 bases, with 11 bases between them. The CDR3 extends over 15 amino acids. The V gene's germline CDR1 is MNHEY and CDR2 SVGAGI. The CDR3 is CASSWQGTSTDTQYF. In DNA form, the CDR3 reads TGTGCCAGCAGTTGGCAGGGGACCAGCACAGATACGCAGTATTTT.

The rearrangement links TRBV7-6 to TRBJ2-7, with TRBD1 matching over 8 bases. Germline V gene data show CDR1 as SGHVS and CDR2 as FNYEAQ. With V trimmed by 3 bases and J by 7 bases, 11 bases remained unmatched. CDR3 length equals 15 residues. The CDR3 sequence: CASSFRQGSGVEQYF. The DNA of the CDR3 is TGTGCCAGCAGCTTTAGACAGGGGTCGGGAGTGGAGCAGTACTTC.

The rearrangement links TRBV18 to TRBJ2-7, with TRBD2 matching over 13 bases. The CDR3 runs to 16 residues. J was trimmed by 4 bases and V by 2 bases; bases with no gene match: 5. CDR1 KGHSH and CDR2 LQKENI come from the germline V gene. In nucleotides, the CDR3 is TGTGCCAGCTCACCAAAGGGGGGACTAGCGGGATACGAGCAGTACTTC. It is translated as CASSPKGGLAGYEQYF.

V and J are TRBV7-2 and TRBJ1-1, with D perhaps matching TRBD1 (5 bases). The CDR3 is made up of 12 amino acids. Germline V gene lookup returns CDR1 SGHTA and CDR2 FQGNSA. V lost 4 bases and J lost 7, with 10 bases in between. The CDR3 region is CASSYTTGEAFF. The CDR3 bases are TGTGCCAGCAGCTATACAACAGGTGAAGCTTTCTTT. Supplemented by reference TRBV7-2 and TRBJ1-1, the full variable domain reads GAGVSQSPSNKVTEKGKDVELRCDPISGHTALYWYRQSLGQGLEFLIYFQGNSAPDKSGLPSDRFSAERTGGSVSTLTIQRTQQEDSAVYLCASSYTTGEAFFGQGTRLTVV.

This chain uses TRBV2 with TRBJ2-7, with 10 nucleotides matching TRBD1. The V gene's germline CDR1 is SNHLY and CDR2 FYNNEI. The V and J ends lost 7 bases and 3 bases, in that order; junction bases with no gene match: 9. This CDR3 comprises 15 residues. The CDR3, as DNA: TGTGCCAGCAAATCGACCGGGACAGGGGACTACGAGCAGTACTTC. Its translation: CASKSTGTGDYEQYF. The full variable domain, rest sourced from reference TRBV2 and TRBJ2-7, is EPEVTQTPSHQVTQMGQEVILRCVPISNHLYFYWYRQILGQKVEFLVSFYNNEISEKSEIFDDQFSVERPDGSNFTLKIRSTKLEDSAMYFCASKSTGTGDYEQYFGPGTRLTVT.

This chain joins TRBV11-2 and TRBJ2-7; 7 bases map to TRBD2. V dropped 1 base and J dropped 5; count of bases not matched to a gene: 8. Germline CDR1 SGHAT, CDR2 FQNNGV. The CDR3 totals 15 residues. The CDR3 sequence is CASSLAGGSSDEQYF. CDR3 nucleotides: TGTGCCAGCAGCTTAGCGGGGGGATCTAGCGACGAGCAGTACTTC.

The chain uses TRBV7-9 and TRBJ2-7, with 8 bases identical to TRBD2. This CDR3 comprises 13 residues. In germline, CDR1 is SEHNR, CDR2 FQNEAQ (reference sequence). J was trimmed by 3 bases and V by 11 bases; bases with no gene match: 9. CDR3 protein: CAAGGGRLYEQYF. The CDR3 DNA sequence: TGTGCCGCCGGGGGGGGTAGGCTCTACGAGCAGTACTTC.

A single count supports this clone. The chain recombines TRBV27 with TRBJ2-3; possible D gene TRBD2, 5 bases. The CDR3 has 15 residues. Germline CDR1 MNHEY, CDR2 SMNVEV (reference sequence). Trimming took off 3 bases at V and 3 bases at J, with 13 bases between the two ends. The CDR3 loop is CASSLNLAGTDTQYF. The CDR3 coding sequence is TGTGCCAGCAGTTTGAATCTAGCCGGAACAGATACGCAGTATTTT.

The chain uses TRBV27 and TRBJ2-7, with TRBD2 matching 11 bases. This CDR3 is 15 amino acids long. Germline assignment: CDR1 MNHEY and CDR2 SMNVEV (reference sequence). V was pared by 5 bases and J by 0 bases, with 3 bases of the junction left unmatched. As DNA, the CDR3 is TGTGCCAGCAGTGGACTAGCGGGCCTCTCCTACGAGCAGTACTTC. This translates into CASSGLAGLSYEQYF.

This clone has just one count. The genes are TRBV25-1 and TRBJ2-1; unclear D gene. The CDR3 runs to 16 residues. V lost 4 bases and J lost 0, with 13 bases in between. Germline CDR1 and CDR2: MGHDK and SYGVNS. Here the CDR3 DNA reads TGTGCCAGCAGTGGTCACACTACAATCTCCTACAATGAGCAGTTCTTC. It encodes CASSGHTTISYNEQFF.

CDR3 amino acids: CASRLGTGRNYGYTF. The CDR3 DNA sequence: TGTGCCAGCAGACTGGGCACAGGCCGTAACTATGGCTACACCTTC. The genes are TRBV2 and TRBJ1-2; the D gene is possibly TRBD1 (5 bases). The germline gives CDR1 SNHLY, CDR2 FYNNEI. Trimming pared 6 bases from V and 1 base from J, leaving 15 bases between. The CDR3 has 15 amino acids.

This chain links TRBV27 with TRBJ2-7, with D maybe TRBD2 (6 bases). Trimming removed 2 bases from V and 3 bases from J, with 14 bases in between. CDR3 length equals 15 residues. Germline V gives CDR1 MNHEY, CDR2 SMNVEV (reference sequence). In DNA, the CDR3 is TGTGCCAGCAGTTTACTACTAGCACCAAACTACGAGCAGTACTTC. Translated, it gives CASSLLLAPNYEQYF.

The DNA of the CDR3 is TGTGCCAGCAGGGAAACCACTAGCGGCCTTTCCTACGAGCAGTACTTC. Translated: CASRETTSGLSYEQYF. The chain has TRBV2 and TRBJ2-7; 8 nucleotides line up with TRBD2. The CDR3 covers 16 residues. The germline gives CDR1 SNHLY, CDR2 FYNNEI. The trim removed 6 bases at V and 1 base at J, leaving 11 bases unmatched. Full variable domain (missing parts from reference TRBV2 and TRBJ2-7): EPEVTQTPSHQVTQMGQEVILRCVPISNHLYFYWYRQILGQKVEFLVSFYNNEISEKSEIFDDQFSVERPDGSNFTLKIRSTKLEDSAMYFCASRETTSGLSYEQYFGPGTRLTVT.

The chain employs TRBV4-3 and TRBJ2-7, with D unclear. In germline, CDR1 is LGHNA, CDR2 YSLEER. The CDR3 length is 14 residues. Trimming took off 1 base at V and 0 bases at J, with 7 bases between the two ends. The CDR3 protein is CASSQVPSSYEQYF. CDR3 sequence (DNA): TGCGCCAGCAGCCAAGTCCCCAGCTCCTACGAGCAGTACTTC.

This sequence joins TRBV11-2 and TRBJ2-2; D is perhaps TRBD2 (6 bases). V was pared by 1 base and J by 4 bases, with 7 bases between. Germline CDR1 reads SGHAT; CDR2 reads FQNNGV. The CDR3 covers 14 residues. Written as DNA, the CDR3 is TGTGCCAGCAGCTTAGTGGGAGGCACCGGGGAGCTGTTTTTT. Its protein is CASSLVGGTGELFF.

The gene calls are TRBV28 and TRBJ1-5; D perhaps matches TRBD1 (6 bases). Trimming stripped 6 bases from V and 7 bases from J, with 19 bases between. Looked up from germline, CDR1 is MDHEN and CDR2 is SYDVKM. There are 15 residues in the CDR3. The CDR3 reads CASSPARGGGQPQHF. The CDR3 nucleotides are TGTGCCAGCAGCCCCGCCCGCGGGGGCGGACAGCCCCAGCATTTT.

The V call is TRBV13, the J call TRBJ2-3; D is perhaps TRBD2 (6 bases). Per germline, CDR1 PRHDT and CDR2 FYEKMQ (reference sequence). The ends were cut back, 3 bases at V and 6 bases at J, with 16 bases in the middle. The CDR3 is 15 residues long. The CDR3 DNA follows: TGTGCCAGCAGCTTCCTAGCGACTCCCAGGGATACGCAGTATTTT. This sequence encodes CASSFLATPRDTQYF.

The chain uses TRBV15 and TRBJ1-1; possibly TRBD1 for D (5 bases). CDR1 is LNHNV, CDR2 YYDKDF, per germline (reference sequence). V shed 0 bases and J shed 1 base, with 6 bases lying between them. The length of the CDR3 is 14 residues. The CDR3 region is CATSREQENTEAFF. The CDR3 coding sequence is TGTGCCACCAGCAGAGAACAGGAGAACACTGAAGCTTTCTTT. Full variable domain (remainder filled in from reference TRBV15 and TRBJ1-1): DAMVIQNPRYQVTQFGKPVTLSCSQTLNHNVMYWYQQKSSQAPKLLFHYYDKDFNNEADTPDNFQSRRPNTSFCFLDIRSPGLGDTAMYLCATSREQENTEAFFGQGTRLTVV.

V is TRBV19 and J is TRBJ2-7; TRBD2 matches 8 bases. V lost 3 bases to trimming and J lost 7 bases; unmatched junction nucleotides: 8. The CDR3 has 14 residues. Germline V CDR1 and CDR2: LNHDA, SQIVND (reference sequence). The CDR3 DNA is TGTGCCAGTAGTATGCGCGGGGGGACGGGTGAGCAGTACTTC. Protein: CASSMRGGTGEQYF.

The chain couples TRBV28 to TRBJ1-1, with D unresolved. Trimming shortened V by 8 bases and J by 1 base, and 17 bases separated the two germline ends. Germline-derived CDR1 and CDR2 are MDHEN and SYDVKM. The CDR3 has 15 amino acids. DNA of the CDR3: TGTGCCAGCTCGCCCTCATGGAACAGGAACACTGAAGCTTTCTTT. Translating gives CASSPSWNRNTEAFF.

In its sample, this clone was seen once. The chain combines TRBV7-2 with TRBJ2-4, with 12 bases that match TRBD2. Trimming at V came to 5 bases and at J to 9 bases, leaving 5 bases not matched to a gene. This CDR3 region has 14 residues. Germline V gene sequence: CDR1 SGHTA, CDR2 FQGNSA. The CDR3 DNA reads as TGTGCCAGCAGCCAGACTAGCGGGGGAGCCATTCAGTACTTC. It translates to CASSQTSGGAIQYF. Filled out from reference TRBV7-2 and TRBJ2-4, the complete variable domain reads GAGVSQSPSNKVTEKGKDVELRCDPISGHTALYWYRQSLGQGLEFLIYFQGNSAPDKSGLPSDRFSAERTGGSVSTLTIQRTQQEDSAVYLCASSQTSGGAIQYFGAGTRLSVL.

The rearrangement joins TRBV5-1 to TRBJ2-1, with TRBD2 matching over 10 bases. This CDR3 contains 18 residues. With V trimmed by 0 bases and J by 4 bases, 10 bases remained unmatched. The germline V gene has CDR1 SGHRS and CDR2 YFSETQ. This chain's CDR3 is CASSLGSGRRLSYNEQFF. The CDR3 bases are TGCGCCAGCAGCTTGGGTAGCGGGAGGCGTCTATCTTACAATGAGCAGTTCTTC.

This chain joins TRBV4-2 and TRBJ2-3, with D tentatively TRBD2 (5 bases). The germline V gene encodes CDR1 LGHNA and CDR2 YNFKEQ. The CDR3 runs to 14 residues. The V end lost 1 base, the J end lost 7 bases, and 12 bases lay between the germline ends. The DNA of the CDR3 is TGTGCCAGCAGCCAAGTTCAGACCGGGAATACGCAGTATTTT. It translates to CASSQVQTGNTQYF.

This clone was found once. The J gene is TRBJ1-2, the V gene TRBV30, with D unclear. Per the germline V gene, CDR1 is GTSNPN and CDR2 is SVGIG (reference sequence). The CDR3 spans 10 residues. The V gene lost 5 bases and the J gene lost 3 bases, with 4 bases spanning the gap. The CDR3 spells CAWGYYGYTF. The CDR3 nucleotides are TGTGCCTGGGGCTACTATGGCTACACCTTC.

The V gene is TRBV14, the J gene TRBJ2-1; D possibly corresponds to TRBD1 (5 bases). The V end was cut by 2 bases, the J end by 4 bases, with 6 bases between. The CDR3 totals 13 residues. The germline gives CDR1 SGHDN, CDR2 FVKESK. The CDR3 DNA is TGTGCCAGCAGCCAACGACAGTACAATGAGCAGTTCTTC. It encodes CASSQRQYNEQFF.

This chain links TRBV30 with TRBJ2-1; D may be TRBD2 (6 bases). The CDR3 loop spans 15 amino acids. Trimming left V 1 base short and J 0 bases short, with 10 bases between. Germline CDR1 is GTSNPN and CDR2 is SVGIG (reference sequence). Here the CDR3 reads CAWSGGSGSYNEQFF. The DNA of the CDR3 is TGTGCCTGGAGTGGGGGTAGCGGCTCCTACAATGAGCAGTTCTTC.

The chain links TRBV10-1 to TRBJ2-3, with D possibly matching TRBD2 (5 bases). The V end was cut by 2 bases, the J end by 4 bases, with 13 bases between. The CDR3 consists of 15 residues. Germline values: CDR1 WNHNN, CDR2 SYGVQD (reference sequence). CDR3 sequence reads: CASSERTRAADTQYF. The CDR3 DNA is TGCGCCAGCAGTGAGCGAACGCGGGCGGCAGATACGCAGTATTTT.